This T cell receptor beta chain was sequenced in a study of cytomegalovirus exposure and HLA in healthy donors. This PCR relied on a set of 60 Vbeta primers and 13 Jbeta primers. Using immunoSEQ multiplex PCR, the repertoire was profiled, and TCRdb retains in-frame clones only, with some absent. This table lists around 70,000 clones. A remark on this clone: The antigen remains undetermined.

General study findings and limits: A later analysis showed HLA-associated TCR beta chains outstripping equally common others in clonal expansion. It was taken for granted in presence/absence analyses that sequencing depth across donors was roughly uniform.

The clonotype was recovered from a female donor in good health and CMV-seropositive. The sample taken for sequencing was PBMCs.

The CDR3 sequence is CASSYSSAGGLYEQYF. For the CDR3, the DNA is TGTGCCAGCAGTTACTCATCGGCAGGGGGCCTATACGAGCAGTACTTC. The chain recombines TRBV6-5 with TRBJ2-7; 8 nucleotides agree with TRBD1. The CDR3 is made up of 16 amino acids. The germline V gene has CDR1 MNHEY and CDR2 SVGAGI. V dropped 0 bases and J dropped 4; count of bases not matched to a gene: 8.